This TCR beta chain was found in a study of human T cells and chemical hapten exposure. Study-wide context: Patients, largely female, had alopecia areata, totalis or universalis.

CDR1 MNHEY and CDR2 SVGEGT come from the germline V gene. CDR3 size: 13 residues. With 2 bases removed from V and 6 bases from J, the gap between germline ends came to 10 bases. A word on this clonotype: Its matching antigen is unknown.

Time point described: patch test 3, about 24 weeks after DPC sensitization. As for treatment: therapeutic diphenylcyclopropenone sensitization with weekly scalp DPC. Non-pregnant alopecia patients aged 18 to 70, suitable for DPC therapy. MiXCR, applied by TCRdb to the RACE reads, yields one record per CDR3 protein. Of roughly 84,000 distinct CDR3 sequences in the sample, 9.5% to 14% were seen once. Notes on the study in general: The study found expanded TCRs formed significantly more large CDR3 similarity clusters than controls. High-frequency TCRs, those above 1 in 1000, stayed the same after DPC sensitization.

Specimen: whole blood, collected in connection with sensitization to the hapten diphenylcyclopropenone (DPC). This clonotype was obtained from a woman between 45 and 65 years old with alopecia areata. Some clones in this sample may be carry-over from other donors' samples. The chain carries TRBV6-2 or TRBV6-3 and TRBJ1-1; maybe TRBD1 (6 bases). CDR3 sequence reads: CASSYARTAEAFF. Written as DNA, the CDR3 is TGTGCCAGCAGTTACGCTCGGACAGCTGAAGCTTTCTTT.